Presented here are 10 T cell receptor beta chains from one specimen sequenced in a study of CXCR3-negative and CXCR3-positive naive CD8 T cells (dated by TCRdb to about 2019). The instrument given in TCRdb is NextSeq 550. The Human TCR Profiling Kit (MiLaboratory) was used to make UMI-labeled 5' RACE TRB cDNA libraries. Once TCRdb had reprocessed the reads, it stored one entry per CDR3 protein sequence and supplied no DNA. The table held for this sample gives 75,000 or so distinct CDR3 sequences. Clones ranked in the top ten supply roughly 1.4% of the sample. Source material: naive CXCR3- CD8+ T cells from blood. The cell subset or site label on this specimen signifies: CD45RO-CCR7+CD27+CD95- naive CD8+ T cells lacking CXCR3 (TNR3-). Receptor source: a human donor in good health. Some clones in this sample may be carry-over from other donors' samples.

The J gene is TRBJ1-1, the V gene TRBV4-1; the D gene TCRdb calls, TRBD1, cannot be checked with no DNA. Germline loops: CDR1 MGHRA, CDR2 YSYEKL. The CDR3 extends over 16 amino acids. CDR3 sequence reads: CASSQAGFERNTEAFF.

The V and J genes are TRBV29-1 and TRBJ2-5; absent DNA, TCRdb's TRBD1 call cannot be checked. Germline V gene lookup returns CDR1 SQVTM and CDR2 ANQGSEA. The CDR3 is made up of 11 amino acids. CDR3 residues: CAAGGFETQYF.

V is TRBV7-2 and J is TRBJ1-2; with no DNA, the TCRdb D assignment of TRBD1 cannot be verified. CDR1 and CDR2 from the germline V gene are SGHTA and FQGNSA. The CDR3 has 21 amino acids. This CDR3 reads CASSLLFLDRVPTEANYGYTF.

This chain links TRBV27 with TRBJ2-7; without DNA, the TCRdb call of TRBD1 cannot be checked. Germline CDR1 MNHEY, CDR2 SMNVEV (reference sequence). The CDR3 sequence is 11 residues long. The CDR3 loop reads CASKGAYEQYF.

This chain connects TRBV29-1 to TRBJ2-3; with no DNA, the TCRdb D assignment of TRBD1 cannot be verified. The CDR3 contains 13 residues. Germline lookup yields CDR1 SQVTM and CDR2 ANQGSEA. CDR3 residues: CSVERGSTDTQYF.

The chain uses TRBV7-9 and TRBJ1-6; checking the TCRdb D call of TRBD1 is not possible without DNA. From germline, CDR1 is SEHNR and CDR2 FQNEAQ (reference sequence). The CDR3 spans 16 residues. CDR3 loop: CASRPQGADYNSPLHF.

The chain has TRBV27 and TRBJ2-1; TCRdb indicates TRBD2, and absent DNA this call remains unverified. This CDR3 contains 16 residues. Looked up from germline, CDR1 is MNHEY and CDR2 is SMNVEV (reference sequence). CDR3 residues: CASSLLAGEVYNEQFF.

The V and J genes are TRBV29-1 and TRBJ2-3. Looked up from germline, CDR1 is SQVTM and CDR2 is ANQGSEA. This CDR3 comprises 11 residues. The CDR3 spells CSGFFTDTQYF.

The V gene is TRBV5-1, the J gene TRBJ2-7; TCRdb selects TRBD2, and the lack of DNA leaves this call unchecked. The CDR3 is 17 residues long. CDR1 and CDR2 (germline): SGHRS, YFSETQ. CDR3 in amino acids: CASRNGLAGEPGYEQYF.

CDR3 loop: CASTPDSYEQYF. The genes are TRBV7-9 and TRBJ2-7. The V gene's germline CDR1 is SEHNR and CDR2 FQNEAQ (reference sequence). The CDR3 is 12 amino acids.